These T cell receptor beta chains were read from a single sample in a study of T cell responses to AZD1222 COVID-19 vaccine. TCRdb's copy holds only in-frame clones and misses some; the assay was immunoSEQ multiplex PCR. Found here are about 110,000 clones, about 88% of them singletons; the top ten hold 1.6%. The sequenced sample was peripheral blood, obtained on day 0 of AZD1222 vaccination. Receptor source: an adult in good health. Both conserved end residues are part of each CDR3. Fields, in order: clone size, D gene, J gene, V gene, CDR3 length, CDR3 DNA, CDR3 protein. D genes are given only for firm matches. Size tells how often a clone was seen (once, few, many) or the class of an expanded clone, and some rows leave it out.

>.|.|TRBJ2-1|TRBV5-6|15
TGTGCCAGCAGCTTTGACAGGCGGGACTACAATGAGCAGTTCTTC
CASSFDRRDYNEQFF
>.|.|TRBJ2-7|TRBV14|14
TGTGCCAGCAGCCGCCAAGGGAATACCCACGAGCAGTACTTC
CASSRQGNTHEQYF
>.|.|TRBJ1-1|TRBV19|15
TGTGCCAGTAGTATATGGTCCGGGGCCGACACTGAAGCTTTCTTT
CASSIWSGADTEAFF
>.|.|TRBJ2-7|TRBV4-2|16
TGTGCCAGCAGACCCCATGGACAGTCGCCGTCCTACGAGCAGTACTTC
CASRPHGQSPSYEQYF
>.|.|TRBJ2-2|TRBV5-1|15
TGCGCCAGCAGCTTAGGTCAGGGTGATACCGGGGAGCTGTTTTTT
CASSLGQGDTGELFF
>few|TRBD1|TRBJ1-1|TRBV9|17
TGTGCCAGCAGCGCTAAGACAGGGGAGGGCATGAACACTGAAGCTTTCTTT
CASSAKTGEGMNTEAFF
>.|.|TRBJ1-1|TRBV2|14
TGTGCCAGCAGTGAAGTTGGGCAGAACACTGAAGCTTTCTTT
CASSEVGQNTEAFF
>.|TRBD2|TRBJ2-1|TRBV11-2|19
TGTGCCAGCAGCCTCCAGACTAGCGGGAGGTCGAGCTCCTACAATGAGCAGTTCTTC
CASSLQTSGRSSSYNEQFF
>.|TRBD1|TRBJ1-3|TRBV7-8|18
TGTGCCAGCAGCACTGGACAGGGGACGGGGTCCTCTGGAAACACCATATATTTT
CASSTGQGTGSSGNTIYF
>.|.|TRBJ1-4|TRBV2|15
TGTGCCAGCAGTCCCCTAAGTGCAACTAATGAAAAACTGTTTTTT
CASSPLSATNEKLFF
>.|.|TRBJ1-1|TRBV5-1|15
TGCGCCAGCAGCTTACGGACGGGCATGAACACTGAAGCTTTCTTT
CASSLRTGMNTEAFF
>once|.|TRBJ2-2|TRBV5-4|17
TGTGCCAGCAGCCCGGGTATAACGGGGACTAACACCGGGGAGCTGTTTTTT
CASSPGITGTNTGELFF
>.|.|TRBJ1-1|TRBV19|14
TGTGCCAGTAGTCCACGGACAGCTTTAGTTGAAGCTTTCTTT
CASSPRTALVEAFF
>.|TRBD1|TRBJ2-7|TRBV29-1|14
TGCAGCGTTGGAAGGACAGGGATGGCCTACGAGCAGTACTTC
CSVGRTGMAYEQYF
>.|.|TRBJ1-2|TRBV6-6|12
TGTGCCACCGGTGGGGGGTACTATGGCTACACCTTC
CATGGGYYGYTF
>.|.|TRBJ2-1|TRBV27|13
TGTGCCAGCAGTCCAGACACTAAGAATGAGCAGTTCTTC
CASSPDTKNEQFF
>.|.|TRBJ2-3|TRBV7-2|16
TGTGCCAGCAGCTTCCGGCGGGACTCCCCCACAGATACGCAGTATTTT
CASSFRRDSPTDTQYF
>.|TRBD2|TRBJ2-5|TRBV5-1|14
TGCGCCAGCAGCTGGTCTAGCGGTACTGAGACCCAGTACTTC
CASSWSSGTETQYF
>.|.|TRBJ1-2|TRBV29-1|14
TGCAGCGTTGAGGTGATACAAGGGGGAGATGGCTACACCTTC
CSVEVIQGGDGYTF
>.|.|TRBJ2-5|TRBV18|11
TGTGCCAGCTCACCTCTAGAGACCCAGTACTTC
CASSPLETQYF
>.|TRBD1|TRBJ1-1|TRBV5-4|16
TGTGCCAGCAGCCCCGGTAGGGGGCAGACGAACACTGAAGCTTTCTTT
CASSPGRGQTNTEAFF
>.|.|TRBJ1-2|TRBV14|12
TGTGCCAGCAGCCACGGCGGCTATGGCTACACCTTC
CASSHGGYGYTF